The subject of this entry is one TCR beta chain. The CDR3 totals 13 residues. Between the trimmed V and J ends, which lost 4 bases and 2 bases, there was a span of 7 bases. Germline V gene lookup returns CDR1 SGHAT and CDR2 FQNNGV. At the deep level, the assay was run. Per the original methods: Filtering differed since immunoSEQ provided only junctions, with no quality scores. Generated by immunoSEQ multiplex PCR, the TCRdb table keeps only in-frame clones and is missing some. The V and J calls and the clone size are those of that table, but D and trimming were determined from the DNA. The sample yields roughly 1,500,000 clones, nearly 99% seen once. The sample is drawn from a study of shared clonotypes between healthy human individuals.

Sequencing used naive CD4+ T cells sorted from blood. Subset here: CD45RA+ positively selected. This TCR derives from a man aged 25 to 40 in good health. The genes are TRBV11-2 and TRBJ2-3, with D unresolved. This CDR3 reads CASSSGHTDTQYF. CDR3 in DNA: TGTGCCAGCAGCTCAGGTCACACAGATACGCAGTATTTT.